Below, 29 T cell receptor beta chains from the same sample are listed, as sequenced in a study of graft-versus-host responses after intestinal transplantation. Here immunoSEQ multiplex PCR was the method, and the copy in TCRdb shows in-frame clones only, minus some. There are around 9,800 clones in the sample; 78% occur only once, and around a quarter lies in the top ten. Graft tissue was processed to release intraepithelial and lamina propria lymphocytes. The source material was ileum tissue, sampled less than 550 days after intestinal transplant. The origin of the receptors is a human patient who received an intestinal transplant, so some T cells may come from the graft donor.

This clone was observed a few times. The chain recombines TRBV9 with TRBJ2-1; the D gene is possibly TRBD2 (5 bases). V was cut by 0 bases and J by 5 bases, with 12 bases left in between. CDR3 length: 15 amino acids. Germline CDR1 SGDLS, CDR2 YYNGEE. CDR3 loop: CASSVDGLSNNEQFF. In DNA, the CDR3 is TGTGCCAGCAGCGTAGACGGACTTAGCAACAATGAGCAGTTCTTC.

The J gene is TRBJ2-3, the V gene TRBV7-9; D gene ambiguous. Trimming shortened V by 2 bases and J by 7 bases, and 10 bases separated the two germline ends. There are 13 residues in the CDR3. Germline assignment: CDR1 SEHNR and CDR2 FQNEAQ (reference sequence). CDR3 in DNA: TGTGCCAGCAGCTTACGAACGTCCAATACGCAGTATTTT. It translates to CASSLRTSNTQYF. The complete variable domain, with remaining parts taken from reference TRBV7-9 and TRBJ2-3, reads DTGVSQNPRHKITKRGQNVTFRCDPISEHNRLYWYRQTLGQGPEFLTYFQNEAQLEKSRLLSDRFSAERPKGSFSTLEIQRTEQGDSAMYLCASSLRTSNTQYFGPGTRLTVL.

The rearrangement uses TRBV28 and TRBJ2-6; D is unclear. Germline CDR1 and CDR2: MDHEN and SYDVKM. Trimming removed 5 bases at V and 7 bases at J, with 15 bases between. CDR3 length: 15 residues. Here the CDR3 reads CASSVTPVRANVLTF. The CDR3 DNA sequence: TGTGCCAGCAGTGTGACACCTGTCAGAGCCAACGTCCTGACTTTC.

As DNA, the CDR3 is TGTGCCAGCGGGAGGGACAGGGGCGAAGAAAAACTGTTTTTT. As protein: CASGRDRGEEKLFF. The gene calls are TRBV2 and TRBJ1-4; 10 nucleotides align to TRBD1. Germline assignment: CDR1 SNHLY and CDR2 FYNNEI. The CDR3 runs 14 residues. The J segment lost 8 bases and the V segment lost 8 bases, leaving 8 bases of the junction unmatched.

V is TRBV15 and J is TRBJ2-2; D possibly matches TRBD1 or TRBD2 (5 bases each). Germline CDR1 and CDR2: LNHNV and YYDKDF (reference sequence). Trimming took 0 bases from V and 7 from J, leaving 12 bases between them. This CDR3 has 15 amino acids. CDR3 region: CATSRDGRGGGELFF. The CDR3 DNA is TGTGCCACCAGCAGAGATGGCCGGGGCGGCGGGGAGCTGTTTTTT.

The V call is TRBV5-1, the J call TRBJ2-5, with D hard to call. The closer fit of TRBJ2-7 to the DNA end suggests the J call may be wrong. The germline V gene encodes CDR1 SGHRS and CDR2 YFSETQ. This CDR3 is 12 amino acids long. The CDR3 sequence is CASSLPSYEQYF. CDR3 nucleotides: TGCGCCAGCAGCTTACCCTCCTACGAGCAGTACTTC.

The gene calls are TRBV19 and TRBJ2-6; TRBD1 might be the D (5 bases). The germline V gene has CDR1 LNHDA and CDR2 SQIVND (reference sequence). The CDR3 spans 14 residues. The germline V and J ends were trimmed by 7 bases and 0 bases, with 7 bases remaining between them. This chain's CDR3 is CASNGASGANVLTF. The DNA for the CDR3 is TGTGCCAGTAATGGGGCCTCTGGGGCCAACGTCCTGACTTTC.

The rearrangement links TRBV7-9 to TRBJ2-7; 9 bases line up with TRBD1. Germline V CDR1 and CDR2: SEHNR, FQNEAQ (reference sequence). The ends lost 5 bases at V and 4 bases at J; junction bases unmatched: 9. The CDR3 consists of 15 residues. CDR3 region: CASSRRGQGKYEQYF. The CDR3 nucleotides read TGTGCCAGCAGCCGGAGGGGACAGGGAAAATACGAGCAGTACTTC.

The V gene is TRBV2, the J gene TRBJ2-2, with 7 bases lining up with TRBD2. CDR1 SNHLY and CDR2 FYNNEI come from the germline V gene. J gave up 3 bases and V 4 bases, and 5 bases lay outside the gene matches. The CDR3 is 15 residues long. The CDR3 DNA reads as TGTGCCAGCAGTGGGGCAGGGAGGGACACCGGGGAGCTGTTTTTT. This encodes CASSGAGRDTGELFF. The complete variable domain, with remaining parts taken from reference TRBV2 and TRBJ2-2, reads EPEVTQTPSHQVTQMGQEVILRCVPISNHLYFYWYRQILGQKVEFLVSFYNNEISEKSEIFDDQFSVERPDGSNFTLKIRSTKLEDSAMYFCASSGAGRDTGELFFGEGSRLTVL.

The chain couples TRBV5-1 to TRBJ1-2; 10 bases fit TRBD1. V gave up 5 bases and J gave up 4 bases; unmatched junction bases: 5. Germline V CDR1 and CDR2: SGHRS, YFSETQ. The CDR3 covers 14 residues. Here the CDR3 DNA reads TGCGCCAGCAGGCCCGGGACAGGGGCCTATGGCTACACCTTC. Translating it yields CASRPGTGAYGYTF.

This sequence joins TRBV6-5 and TRBJ2-7; D might be TRBD1 or TRBD2, each matching 5 bases. Trimming shortened V by 5 bases and J by 1 base, and 15 bases separated the two germline ends. CDR1 and CDR2 (germline): MNHEY, SVGAGI. This CDR3 comprises 15 residues. CDR3 DNA: TGTGCCAGCAGTCCCCGAGGGACCGCGTCCTACGAGCAGTACTTC. Translated, it gives CASSPRGTASYEQYF.

The chain is built from TRBV7-4 and TRBJ2-7; D ambiguous. Germline values: CDR1 SGHVT, CDR2 SQSDAQ. V shed 5 bases and J shed 0 bases, with 20 bases lying between them. CDR3 length equals 17 residues. The CDR3 here is CASSPRSEDACSYEQYF. The DNA for the CDR3 is TGTGCCAGCAGCCCCCGGTCTGAGGACGCTTGCTCCTACGAGCAGTACTTC.

The table lists this clone with a count of one. V is TRBV5-4 and J is TRBJ2-5; TRBD1 matches 7 bases. The better agreement between TRBJ2-7 and the DNA end casts doubt on the J call. The germline V gene has CDR1 SGHNT and CDR2 YYREEE (reference sequence). The length of the CDR3 is 14 residues. CDR3 amino acids: CASSIGTEGYEQYF. The CDR3 DNA sequence: TGTGCCAGCAGCATAGGGACAGAAGGTTACGAGCAGTACTTC.

The CDR3 sequence: CASSLRGQYGNYGYTF. The CDR3 DNA sequence: TGTGCCAGCAGTTTAAGGGGACAGTACGGGAACTATGGCTACACCTTC. The chain combines TRBV27 with TRBJ1-2; TRBD1 matches at 7 bases. V lost 2 bases, J lost 2 bases, and 8 bases stayed unmatched. This CDR3 has 16 residues. Germline V gene data show CDR1 as MNHEY and CDR2 as SMNVEV (reference sequence).

The CDR3 region has the DNA TGTGCCAGCAGCTCCCAGGGACGACAGCCCCAGCATTTT. Translating gives CASSSQGRQPQHF. The chain links TRBV27 to TRBJ1-5, with D possibly matching TRBD1 (5 bases). This CDR3 comprises 13 residues. Germline CDR1 is MNHEY and CDR2 is SMNVEV (reference sequence). Trimming pared 6 bases from V and 7 bases from J, leaving 13 bases between.

V and J are TRBV27 and TRBJ1-1; D unclear. Per germline, CDR1 MNHEY and CDR2 SMNVEV (reference sequence). The CDR3 contains 14 residues. With 2 bases removed from V and 4 bases from J, the gap between germline ends came to 11 bases. The DNA of the CDR3 is TGTGCCAGCAGTTTAGACGGGGAAAGCACTGAAGCTTTCTTT. Its protein product is CASSLDGESTEAFF.

The genes are TRBV30 and TRBJ2-7, with unresolved D. The CDR3 runs 10 residues. In germline, CDR1 is GTSNPN, CDR2 SVGIG (reference sequence). V lost 4 bases and J 5 bases, leaving 6 bases between the germline ends. As DNA, the CDR3 is TGTGCCTGGAATGGGGACGAGCAGTACTTC. It translates to CAWNGDEQYF.

The chain joins TRBV27 to TRBJ1-1; D unresolved. V lost 2 bases, J lost 4 bases, and 2 bases lay in between. Germline V CDR1 and CDR2: MNHEY, SMNVEV (reference sequence). The CDR3 contains 11 residues. CDR3 sequence reads: CASSLGTEAFF. For the CDR3, the DNA is TGTGCCAGCAGTTTAGGCACTGAAGCTTTCTTT.

This chain links TRBV11-2 with TRBJ1-2; D unclear. From germline, CDR1 is SGHAT and CDR2 FQNNGV. Trimming stripped 7 bases from V and 8 bases from J, with 17 bases between. This CDR3 contains 13 residues. The CDR3 DNA follows: TGTGCCAGCAAGGCAGAAGGGTATTGGGGCTACACCTTC. Translating it yields CASKAEGYWGYTF.

The chain is built from TRBV18 and TRBJ1-3, with D possibly TRBD1 on 5 matching bases. Germline CDR1 reads KGHSH; CDR2 reads LQKENI. The CDR3 consists of 17 residues. V lost 2 bases and J lost 0, with 14 bases in between. The CDR3 DNA sequence: TGTGCCAGCTCACCATTAGGGACTCCCACCTCTGGAAACACCATATATTTT. The encoded protein is CASSPLGTPTSGNTIYF.

This clone has just one count. The chain has TRBV6-5 and TRBJ2-3; TRBD1 matches at 8 bases. The CDR3 covers 14 residues. CDR1 and CDR2 from the germline V gene are MNHEY and SVGAGI. V dropped 6 bases and J dropped 2; count of bases not matched to a gene: 4. The CDR3: CASRSGGLTDTQYF. CDR3 bases: TGTGCCAGCAGGTCAGGGGGCCTCACAGATACGCAGTATTTT.

The chain couples TRBV4-3 to TRBJ1-1; maybe TRBD1 (5 bases). Germline CDR1 and CDR2: LGHNA and YSLEER. CDR3 size: 15 residues. The V gene lost 2 bases and the J gene lost 5 bases, with 15 bases spanning the gap. The CDR3 reads CASSQTTGLGTEAFF. CDR3 coding DNA: TGCGCCAGCAGCCAAACCACAGGTTTGGGGACTGAAGCTTTCTTT.

V usage is TRBV6-5 and J usage is TRBJ2-1, with 10 bases matching TRBD1. CDR3 length: 15 residues. Trimming at V came to 7 bases and at J to 2 bases, leaving 5 bases not matched to a gene. Germline values: CDR1 MNHEY, CDR2 SVGAGI. The DNA of the CDR3 is TGTGCCAGCACCCTTGACAGGGGGCCCTACAATGAGCAGTTCTTC. Amino acids: CASTLDRGPYNEQFF.

This chain joins TRBV5-1 and TRBJ2-1, with a weak D call TRBD1 (6 bases). The germline V and J ends were trimmed by 0 bases and 2 bases, with 6 bases remaining between them. Germline lookup yields CDR1 SGHRS and CDR2 YFSETQ. The CDR3 is 14 residues long. This CDR3 reads CASSLGTAYNEQFF. For the CDR3, the DNA is TGCGCCAGCAGCTTGGGGACAGCCTACAATGAGCAGTTCTTC.

As for this clone: An end of the junction does not agree with germline; a read error may underlie this. Distinct nucleotide sequences in the sample also encode this CDR3. The rearrangement joins TRBV6-1 to TRBJ1-4; maybe TRBD1 (6 bases). Germline CDR1 MNHNS, CDR2 SASEGT. CDR3 length equals 13 residues. CDR3 DNA sequence: TGCGCCAGCACCCACAGGGCAGGAGAAAAACTGTTTTTT. Translating gives CASTHRAGEKLFF.

This rearrangement joins TRBV19 to TRBJ1-2; no firm D call. The germline gives CDR1 LNHDA, CDR2 SQIVND (reference sequence). The CDR3 has 10 residues. The germline V and J ends were trimmed by 8 bases and 10 bases, with 11 bases remaining between them. The CDR3 reads CASLDWFYTF. Here the CDR3 DNA reads TGTGCCAGTCTCGACTGGTTCTACACCTTC.

The chain links TRBV12-5 to TRBJ2-5; no firm D call. The J call may be wrong; the DNA end is better matched by TRBJ2-7. The CDR3 is 11 residues long. CDR1 is LGHNT and CDR2 is FRNRAP in the germline V gene. CDR3 amino acids: CASGFNYEQYF. DNA of the CDR3: TGTGCTAGTGGTTTCAACTACGAGCAGTACTTC.

This chain links TRBV5-5 with TRBJ1-6, with D tentatively TRBD1 (6 bases). Deletions cut 3 bases from V and 5 bases from J, with 15 bases between. From germline, CDR1 is SGHKS and CDR2 YYEKEE (reference sequence). This CDR3 has 16 amino acids. This chain's CDR3 is CASSYGFGGHNSPLHF. The CDR3, as DNA: TGTGCCAGCAGCTACGGTTTTGGGGGGCATAATTCACCCCTCCACTTT.

V usage is TRBV11-2 and J usage is TRBJ1-5; weak D call: TRBD1 (5 bases). The CDR3 is 15 residues long. Trimming shortened V by 0 bases and J by 3 bases, and 9 bases separated the two germline ends. Germline lookup yields CDR1 SGHAT and CDR2 FQNNGV. The CDR3 DNA sequence: TGTGCCAGCAGCTTAGATGGGGGAAACAATCAGCCCCAGCATTTT. Translation gives CASSLDGGNNQPQHF.